The 18 T cell receptor beta chains in this list originate from one sample, sequenced in a study of Ad26.COV2.S vaccination and SARS-CoV-2 variants. Assay used: immunoSEQ multiplex PCR; TCRdb lists only in-frame clones, some missing. The table shows about 400,000 clones, with approximately 86% occurring only once. Treatment defined: around 19 received Ad26.COV2.S at low or high dose, single or two shots; about 5 received placebo; per-sample allocation not given. Sampling took place 63 days after the first vaccine or placebo injection. The sample was peripheral blood, taken in a trial of Ad26.COV2.S vaccine versus placebo. These receptors were collected from a person between 18 and 59 years old who received the Ad26.COV2.S COVID-19 vaccine or a placebo.

This chain joins TRBV6-5 and TRBJ1-2; tentative D call: TRBD1 (5 bases). Germline V lookup: CDR1 MNHEY, CDR2 SVGAGI. CDR3 length: 13 residues. Trimming cost V 1 base and J 7 bases, with 10 bases left between them. CDR3 amino acids: CASSYFGQGGYTF. CDR3 nucleotide sequence: TGTGCCAGCAGTTACTTCGGGCAGGGTGGCTACACCTTC.

The gene calls are TRBV7-9 and TRBJ1-6, with D possibly TRBD1 on 5 matching bases. Trimming took off 4 bases at V and 7 bases at J, with 14 bases between the two ends. Germline V gene sequence: CDR1 SEHNR, CDR2 FQNEAQ (reference sequence). This CDR3 region has 15 residues. CDR3 sequence (DNA): TGTGCCAGCAGCTCCGGAACAGGCAGGAATTCACCCCTCCACTTT. Translated, it gives CASSSGTGRNSPLHF. Complete variable domain (other parts from reference TRBV7-9 and TRBJ1-6): DTGVSQNPRHKITKRGQNVTFRCDPISEHNRLYWYRQTLGQGPEFLTYFQNEAQLEKSRLLSDRFSAERPKGSFSTLEIQRTEQGDSAMYLCASSSGTGRNSPLHFGNGTRLTVT.

The rearrangement uses TRBV24-1 and TRBJ2-2; 10 positions match TRBD2. The CDR3 has 18 residues. Per germline, CDR1 KGHDR and CDR2 SFDVKD. V shed 5 bases, J shed 3 bases, and the junction held 11 bases outside the gene matches. The CDR3 DNA reads as TGTGCCACCAGTGGAGGGACAGTGGGACTAGCGTACACCGGGGAGCTGTTTTTT. It yields the protein CATSGGTVGLAYTGELFF.

The chain links TRBV6-2 or TRBV6-3 to TRBJ2-1; 10 bases match TRBD2. This CDR3 comprises 16 residues. Germline V gene sequence: CDR1 MNHEY, CDR2 SVGEGT. J gave up 7 bases and V 6 bases, and 12 bases lay outside the gene matches. The CDR3 bases are TGTGCCAGCAGCCTGGCGGTAGCGGGGGGCTTAAATGAGCAGTTCTTC. As protein: CASSLAVAGGLNEQFF.

The table lists this clone with a few counts. The J gene is TRBJ1-5, the V gene TRBV7-9; D might be TRBD1 (5 bases). This CDR3 has 16 residues. The germline V gene encodes CDR1 SEHNR and CDR2 FQNEAQ (reference sequence). The V end was cut by 0 bases, the J end by 7 bases, with 16 bases between. CDR3 DNA: TGTGCCAGCAGCTTAGCGGATTTTAGGGGTGTACAGCCCCAGCATTTT. The encoded protein is CASSLADFRGVQPQHF.

V and J are TRBV4-1 and TRBJ2-5; the D gene could be TRBD1 or TRBD2 (5 bases each). This CDR3 has 14 amino acids. The germline CDR1 and CDR2 sequences are MGHRA and YSYEKL. With 4 bases removed from V and 4 bases from J, the gap between germline ends came to 13 bases. In nucleotides, the CDR3 is TGCGCCAGCAGCCCTAGGGACCCTCGAGAGACCCAGTACTTC. Its translation: CASSPRDPRETQYF.

The rearrangement links TRBV13 to TRBJ2-3; TRBD1 aligns across 7 bases. Trimming took 6 bases from V and 5 from J; bases not matched to a gene: 5. This CDR3 region has 13 residues. Germline CDR1 reads PRHDT; CDR2 reads FYEKMQ (reference sequence). DNA of the CDR3: TGTGCCAGCAGTCCTACAGGGGTAGATACGCAGTATTTT. Translation gives CASSPTGVDTQYF.

The J gene is TRBJ2-7, the V gene TRBV14, with 8 nucleotides matching TRBD1. Trimming took 0 bases from V and 3 from J; bases not matched to a gene: 4. The germline CDR1 and CDR2 sequences are SGHDN and FVKESK. CDR3 length: 15 amino acids. The CDR3 DNA is TGTGCCAGCAGCCAAGAAGGGACAGGACTCTACGAGCAGTACTTC. Protein: CASSQEGTGLYEQYF.

This clone was found once. The rearrangement joins TRBV19 to TRBJ1-2; D remains unclear. The V end was cut by 6 bases, the J end by 8 bases, with 25 bases between. From germline, CDR1 is LNHDA and CDR2 SQIVND (reference sequence). The CDR3 contains 16 residues. The CDR3 DNA sequence: TGTGCCAGTAGACCCTCTGCGGAATTGTCCAATGCGGGCTACACCTTC. Amino acids: CASRPSAELSNAGYTF.

This sequence joins TRBV18 and TRBJ2-3; D perhaps matches TRBD2 (5 bases). The CDR3 is 15 residues long. CDR1 and CDR2 (germline): KGHSH, LQKENI. Trimming removed 6 bases at V and 2 bases at J, with 15 bases between. The DNA for the CDR3 is TGTGCCAGCTCCCTATCTAGCATTTCCACAGATACGCAGTATTTT. It is translated as CASSLSSISTDTQYF.

The chain is built from TRBV19 and TRBJ2-5; 8 nucleotides line up with TRBD1. This CDR3 comprises 14 residues. The V gene's germline CDR1 is LNHDA and CDR2 SQIVND (reference sequence). V gave up 5 bases and J gave up 6 bases; unmatched junction bases: 8. Here the CDR3 DNA reads TGTGCCAGTAGTCGGGGGACAGGCGTACAGACCCAGTACTTC. Protein sequence: CASSRGTGVQTQYF.

The chain links TRBV27 to TRBJ1-2; perhaps TRBD1 as D (5 bases). The CDR3 length is 15 residues. The V end was cut by 2 bases, the J end by 3 bases, with 13 bases between. Germline V CDR1 and CDR2: MNHEY, SMNVEV (reference sequence). The chain's CDR3 is CASSLQGAHHYGYTF. CDR3 coding DNA: TGTGCCAGCAGTTTACAGGGTGCACATCACTATGGCTACACCTTC.

The chain uses TRBV6-1 and TRBJ1-1; D not certain. Germline assignment: CDR1 MNHNS and CDR2 SASEGT. The CDR3 is 16 residues long. Trimming removed 3 bases at V and 7 bases at J, with 21 bases between. CDR3 loop: CASSEATGPRPREAFF. The CDR3 bases are TGTGCCAGCAGTGAGGCTACCGGGCCCCGACCTCGTGAAGCTTTCTTT.

The chain joins TRBV7-9 to TRBJ2-5, with D maybe TRBD2 (5 bases). The CDR3 loop spans 15 amino acids. V lost 2 bases to trimming and J lost 1 base, with 11 bases between them. Germline values: CDR1 SEHNR, CDR2 FQNEAQ (reference sequence). The CDR3 loop is CASSLWSLAQETQYF. The DNA for the CDR3 is TGTGCCAGCAGCTTATGGAGCCTAGCCCAAGAGACCCAGTACTTC.

V and J are TRBV5-6 and TRBJ1-1; D is uncertain. The CDR3 spans 13 residues. V dropped 0 bases and J dropped 0 bases, with 3 bases sitting between them. The germline V gene encodes CDR1 SGHDT and CDR2 YYEEEE. The CDR3 bases are TGTGCCAGCAGCTTGGCTCTGAACACTGAAGCTTTCTTT. It yields the protein CASSLALNTEAFF.

Only one count was recorded for this clone. The V gene is TRBV6-1, the J gene TRBJ2-3; D is possibly TRBD2 (6 bases). Looked up from germline, CDR1 is MNHNS and CDR2 is SASEGT. The CDR3 sequence is 17 residues long. V was clipped by 0 bases and J by 4 bases, with 17 bases between them. The CDR3 reads CASSEARGGTLPDTQYF. The CDR3 region has the DNA TGTGCCAGCAGTGAAGCGCGAGGCGGGACCCTCCCAGATACGCAGTATTTT.

The chain links TRBV9 to TRBJ1-1; no reliable D call. The CDR3 is 13 amino acids. Trimming left V 3 bases short and J 5 bases short, with 11 bases between. Germline-derived CDR1 and CDR2 are SGDLS and YYNGEE. This CDR3 reads CASSAPPRTEAFF. For the CDR3, the DNA is TGTGCCAGCAGCGCCCCCCCGAGAACTGAAGCTTTCTTT.

This clone appeared a single time. This chain uses TRBV7-2 with TRBJ2-5; TRBD2 aligns across 10 bases. Germline V CDR1 and CDR2: SGHTA, FQGNSA. The CDR3 runs to 18 residues. J lost 0 bases, V lost 1 base, and 8 bases had no gene match. The CDR3 here is CASSLGLAGELYQETQYF. The CDR3, as DNA: TGTGCCAGCAGCTTAGGCCTAGCGGGGGAATTGTACCAAGAGACCCAGTACTTC.